The 32 T cell receptor beta chains reported below all come from one sample, sequenced in a study of T cells after yellow fever vaccination. TCRdb ran MiXCR on the 5' RACE reads and lists one entry per CDR3 protein. The sample carries 230,000 or so distinct CDR3 sequences, around 3.5% recorded once. The sequencing used PBMCs, collected 15 days after the yellow fever booster vaccination. The receptors were gathered from a man aged 18 to 29 who received the YFV17D yellow fever vaccine.

About this clonotype itself: A clone one base away is much larger, so this may be a read error. The chain links TRBV7-7 to TRBJ1-4; D unclear. Germline loops: CDR1 SSHAT, CDR2 FNYEAQ (reference sequence). The CDR3 runs 13 residues. CDR3 nucleotides: TGTGCTAGCAGCCCAACAACTCACAGCCTACTGTTTTTT. Protein product: CASSPTTHSLLFF.

The V and J genes are TRBV19 and TRBJ2-2; D uncertain. V dropped 5 bases and J dropped 6 bases, with 7 bases sitting between them. In germline, CDR1 is LNHDA, CDR2 SQIVND (reference sequence). This CDR3 spans 12 amino acids. In DNA form, the CDR3 reads TGTGCCAGTAGTTTGGATTCCGGGGAGCTGTTTTTT. Residues: CASSLDSGELFF.

This clonotype appeared many times. The chain employs TRBV20-1 and TRBJ2-1, with D perhaps TRBD2 (5 bases). This CDR3 is built from 12 residues. Per germline, CDR1 DFQATT and CDR2 SNEGSKA (reference sequence). Trimming took off 2 bases at V and 8 bases at J, with 10 bases between the two ends. The CDR3 reads CSARLSGYEQFF. The DNA of the CDR3 is TGCAGTGCTAGATTGAGCGGCTATGAGCAGTTCTTC.

In this sample, this clonotype turned up many times. The chain employs TRBV7-2 and TRBJ2-3, with 9 bases lining up with TRBD2. The CDR3 has 15 residues. Trimming at V came to 2 bases and at J to 6 bases, leaving 6 bases not matched to a gene. The germline V gene has CDR1 SGHTA and CDR2 FQGNSA. CDR3 protein: CASSLIAGAGDTQYF. In DNA, the CDR3 is TGTGCCAGCAGCTTAATAGCGGGGGCGGGGGATACGCAGTATTTT.

This clonotype was found a few times. The chain combines TRBV10-3 with TRBJ2-1; TRBD1 agrees at 7 bases. After removal of 7 bases from V and 0 bases from J, the junction contained 3 bases not matched to a gene. This CDR3 contains 14 residues. Germline CDR1 ENHRY, CDR2 SYGVKD. For the CDR3, the DNA is TGTGCCATCAACAGGGGAAGCTCCTACAATGAGCAGTTCTTC. Its translation: CAINRGSSYNEQFF.

This clonotype was seen ten or more times. V is TRBV6-5 and J is TRBJ1-6, with D possibly TRBD1 on 5 matching bases. Trimming removed 2 bases at V and 4 bases at J, with 6 bases between. The CDR3 is 14 residues long. CDR1 and CDR2 (germline): MNHEY, SVGAGI. CDR3 loop: CASSYGAYNSPLHF. The CDR3 DNA reads as TGTGCCAGCAGTTACGGGGCATATAATTCACCCCTCCACTTT.

This sequence joins TRBV6-5 and TRBJ2-3, with D possibly matching TRBD2 (5 bases). The CDR3 extends over 16 amino acids. Germline lookup yields CDR1 MNHEY and CDR2 SVGAGI. Trimming left V 5 bases short and J 4 bases short, with 19 bases between. CDR3 nucleotide sequence: TGTGCCAGCAGTCCCGCCCCAGTAGCGAGGGCAGATACGCAGTATTTT. Encoded protein: CASSPAPVARADTQYF.

This clonotype was counted at least ten times. The V call is TRBV7-2, the J call TRBJ1-2, with 8 bases that match TRBD1. The CDR3 loop spans 14 amino acids. CDR1 is SGHTA and CDR2 is FQGNSA in the germline V gene. J gave up 7 bases and V 2 bases, and 6 bases lay outside the gene matches. The DNA for the CDR3 is TGTGCCAGCAGCTTACAACGGACAGGGCGTGGCTACACCTTC. Amino acids: CASSLQRTGRGYTF.

This clonotype was observed at least ten times. The rearrangement uses TRBV12-3 or TRBV12-4 and TRBJ1-1; D remains ambiguous. CDR3 length: 16 amino acids. Trimming shortened V by 1 base and J by 11 bases, and 23 bases separated the two germline ends. The CDR3 DNA reads TGTGCCAGCAGTTTAGTGGCAGGAGGCCAGCTGATCCGGGCTTTCTTT. Translating it yields CASSLVAGGQLIRAFF.

This clonotype was recorded many times. The rearrangement links TRBV28 to TRBJ2-2, with D possibly being TRBD2 (6 bases). V dropped 6 bases and J dropped 8 bases, with 16 bases sitting between them. The CDR3 length is 14 residues. Germline values: CDR1 MDHEN, CDR2 SYDVKM. CDR3 residues: CASSLLAFVGELFF. The CDR3 coding sequence is TGTGCCAGCAGCCTACTAGCATTTGTAGGGGAGCTGTTTTTT.

This clonotype was picked up many times. At one end, the junction sequence differs from germline, possibly due to a read error. The DNA for the CDR3 is TGTGCCAGCAGTGTAGCGGGGGGGCCGAATAATGAGCAGTTCTTC. Encoded protein: CASSVAGGPNNEQFF. The rearrangement uses TRBV12-3 or TRBV12-4 and TRBJ2-1, with 11 bases fitting TRBD2. This CDR3 region has 15 residues.

This clonotype was counted ten times or more. The chain couples TRBV12-3 or TRBV12-4 to TRBJ1-5, with 7 bases aligning to TRBD1. CDR3 length: 14 residues. With 7 bases clipped from V and 4 bases from J, the junction kept 7 bases outside the gene matches. CDR3 amino acids: CASTGTASNQPQHF. In DNA form, the CDR3 reads TGTGCCAGCACTGGGACAGCAAGTAATCAGCCCCAGCATTTT.

This clonotype was observed many times. The rearrangement uses TRBV4-3 and TRBJ2-5; D possibly uses TRBD1 or TRBD2 (5 bases each). V gave up 4 bases and J gave up 4 bases, with 7 bases separating them. CDR1 is LGHNA and CDR2 is YSLEER in the germline V gene. CDR3 length: 12 amino acids. CDR3 coding DNA: TGCGCCAGCAGCCGGGACGGAGAGACCCAGTACTTC. Translating gives CASSRDGETQYF.

This clonotype was found many times. This chain links TRBV5-1 with TRBJ1-1; 7 nucleotides align to TRBD1. J gave up 5 bases and V 4 bases, and 11 bases lay outside the gene matches. CDR3 length: 15 residues. Looked up from germline, CDR1 is SGHRS and CDR2 is YFSETQ. The DNA for the CDR3 is TGCGCCAGCAGCCCCCGGCCCAGGGGGGGGACTGAAGCTTTCTTT. Translated: CASSPRPRGGTEAFF.

This clonotype was seen at least ten times. The rearrangement links TRBV6-2 or TRBV6-3 to TRBJ2-5, with 9 bases matching TRBD2. The CDR3 spans 13 residues. V lost 8 bases to trimming and J lost 1 base; unmatched junction nucleotides: 2. CDR1 and CDR2 (germline): MNHEY, SVGEGT. The CDR3 spells CASQRGAQETQYF. The CDR3 nucleotides are TGTGCCAGCCAGCGGGGGGCCCAAGAGACCCAGTACTTC.

This clonotype was picked up many times. The chain couples TRBV9 to TRBJ2-3; 7 nucleotides agree with TRBD2. J was trimmed by 3 bases and V by 7 bases; bases with no gene match: 8. This CDR3 spans 14 amino acids. Germline-derived CDR1 and CDR2 are SGDLS and YYNGEE. The CDR3 loop reads CASSEGGGTDTQYF. The CDR3 nucleotides read TGTGCCAGCTCCGAGGGCGGGGGTACAGATACGCAGTATTTT. Full variable domain (missing parts from reference TRBV9 and TRBJ2-3): DSGVTQTPKHLITATGQRVTLRCSPRSGDLSVYWYQQSLDQGLQFLIQYYNGEERAKGNILERFSAQQFPDLHSELNLSSLELGDSALYFCASSEGGGTDTQYFGPGTRLTVL.

This clonotype was found many times. The V and J genes are TRBV10-3 and TRBJ2-5; D could derive from TRBD1 or TRBD2 (5 bases each). The V end lost 4 bases, the J end lost 4 bases, and 10 bases lay between the germline ends. CDR1 is ENHRY, CDR2 SYGVKD, per germline. CDR3 length equals 13 residues. The CDR3 coding sequence is TGTGCCATCAGTGGGGGACGATCAGAGACCCAGTACTTC. It yields the protein CAISGGRSETQYF.

This clonotype was seen ten or more times. The CDR3 nucleotides read TGCGCCAGCAGCCAAAACCCCGGGCGGGGTGGAGAGACCCAGTACTTC. This sequence encodes CASSQNPGRGGETQYF. The chain combines TRBV5-1 with TRBJ2-5, with D possibly matching TRBD2 (6 bases). The V gene lost 4 bases and the J gene lost 4 bases, with 20 bases spanning the gap. The length of the CDR3 is 16 residues. Germline values: CDR1 SGHRS, CDR2 YFSETQ.

In this sample, this clonotype turned up many times. The rearrangement joins TRBV10-3 to TRBJ1-4; D is unresolved. V was cut by 1 base and J by 0 bases, with 21 bases left in between. The CDR3 loop spans 20 amino acids. In germline, CDR1 is ENHRY, CDR2 SYGVKD. CDR3 sequence: CAISEFAPENLGTTNEKLFF. DNA of the CDR3: TGTGCCATCAGTGAGTTCGCCCCCGAAAACTTGGGGACAACTAATGAAAAACTGTTTTTT.

There are many counts of this clonotype. The chain is built from TRBV6-5 and TRBJ1-2, with D uncertain. Deletions cut 0 bases from V and 2 bases from J, with 7 bases between. Germline lookup yields CDR1 MNHEY and CDR2 SVGAGI. CDR3 size: 14 residues. CDR3 loop: CASSYSGRNYGYTF. In nucleotides, the CDR3 is TGTGCCAGCAGTTACTCGGGCAGGAACTATGGCTACACCTTC.

The chain combines TRBV6-5 with TRBJ2-4, with D unclear. V lost 5 bases and J 16 bases, leaving 18 bases between the germline ends. The V gene's germline CDR1 is MNHEY and CDR2 SVGAGI. The length of the CDR3 is 12 residues. The CDR3 here is CASSKPGEDPYF. The DNA of the CDR3 is TGTGCCAGCAGTAAACCTGGAGAAGATCCCTACTTC.

This clonotype has a count of ten or more. The chain combines TRBV7-2 with TRBJ2-7; the D is unclear. The CDR3 runs 15 residues. V was shortened by 2 bases and J by 0 bases, with 11 bases between the two germline ends. Germline CDR1 and CDR2: SGHTA and FQGNSA. CDR3 nucleotides: TGTGCCAGCAGCTTAAGTAGCCTAGACTCCTACGAGCAGTACTTC. Translating it yields CASSLSSLDSYEQYF.

This clonotype was picked up many times. This chain uses TRBV7-9 with TRBJ1-2; possibly TRBD1 for D (5 bases). Trimming took off 4 bases at V and 1 base at J, with 7 bases between the two ends. The CDR3 consists of 13 residues. Per germline, CDR1 SEHNR and CDR2 FQNEAQ (reference sequence). The CDR3 loop reads CASSSTDNYGYTF. The CDR3 nucleotides are TGTGCCAGCAGCTCGACAGATAACTATGGCTACACCTTC.

This clonotype was seen repeatedly, ten times or more. The chain carries TRBV6-5 and TRBJ1-5; 9 nucleotides match TRBD1. The CDR3 is made up of 17 amino acids. The trim removed 7 bases at V and 3 bases at J, leaving 13 bases unmatched. Germline values: CDR1 MNHEY, CDR2 SVGAGI. The CDR3 loop is CASKRPRQGVNNQPQHF. The CDR3 coding sequence is TGTGCCAGCAAGAGACCAAGACAGGGGGTAAACAATCAGCCCCAGCATTTT.

This clonotype was detected a few times. The genes are TRBV30 and TRBJ1-4; D not resolved. This CDR3 is 15 amino acids long. The V end was cut by 2 bases, the J end by 1 base, with 11 bases between. Looked up from germline, CDR1 is GTSNPN and CDR2 is SVGIG (reference sequence). The CDR3 DNA reads as TGTGCCTGGAGTCCCATGGGAGGAACTAATGAAAAACTGTTTTTT. Translation: CAWSPMGGTNEKLFF.

This clonotype was seen repeatedly, ten times or more. This sequence joins TRBV4-1 and TRBJ1-1, with a tentative D call TRBD1 (5 bases). Germline lookup yields CDR1 MGHRA and CDR2 YSYEKL. The V end was cut by 0 bases, the J end by 2 bases, with 10 bases between. The CDR3 has 15 amino acids. The CDR3 loop is CASSQDPGGNTEAFF. CDR3 DNA sequence: TGCGCCAGCAGCCAAGATCCGGGGGGAAACACTGAAGCTTTCTTT.

In this sample, this clonotype turned up many times. The chain has TRBV9 and TRBJ1-3; 7 bases align to TRBD1. The germline gives CDR1 SGDLS, CDR2 YYNGEE. The CDR3 is 15 residues long. Trimming took 5 bases from V and 4 from J; bases not matched to a gene: 9. CDR3 in DNA: TGTGCCAGCAGTTCAGCCCAGGGGGTCGGAAACACCATATATTTT. Residues: CASSSAQGVGNTIYF.

This clonotype has a count of ten or more. The rearrangement uses TRBV5-1 and TRBJ2-7; D remains ambiguous. This CDR3 contains 14 residues. Deletions cut 2 bases from V and 0 bases from J, with 9 bases between. Germline values: CDR1 SGHRS, CDR2 YFSETQ. CDR3 region: CASSFVLGSYEQYF. CDR3 coding DNA: TGCGCCAGCAGCTTTGTCCTTGGCTCCTACGAGCAGTACTTC.

This clonotype was counted at least ten times. V is TRBV5-1 and J is TRBJ2-7, with TRBD2 matching over 9 bases. CDR1 and CDR2 (germline): SGHRS, YFSETQ. The ends lost 3 bases at V and 5 bases at J; junction bases unmatched: 15. The CDR3 runs 17 residues. The chain's CDR3 is CASSSTRGGVEEHEQYF. DNA of the CDR3: TGCGCCAGCAGCTCCACGCGGGGGGGCGTAGAGGAGCACGAGCAGTACTTC.

This clonotype was seen at least ten times. The CDR3: CASSDRAGTEAFF. CDR3 sequence (DNA): TGTGCCAGCAGTGACAGGGCGGGGACTGAAGCTTTCTTT. The J gene is TRBJ1-1, the V gene TRBV6-1; a weak D match, TRBD1 (5 bases). The ends were cut back, 3 bases at V and 5 bases at J, with 10 bases in the middle. The CDR3 contains 13 residues. Germline V gives CDR1 MNHNS, CDR2 SASEGT.

This clonotype was counted at least ten times. The J gene is TRBJ2-7, the V gene TRBV6-1; TRBD2 might be the D (6 bases). Germline lookup yields CDR1 MNHNS and CDR2 SASEGT. The CDR3 consists of 12 residues. V was shortened by 6 bases and J by 6 bases, with 12 bases between the two germline ends. The CDR3 is CASSLRGFEQYV. CDR3 bases: TGTGCCAGCAGCTTGCGGGGATTCGAGCAGTACGTC.

The chain carries TRBV18 and TRBJ2-7; D unclear. The germline V and J ends were trimmed by 3 bases and 3 bases, with 9 bases remaining between them. The CDR3 spans 13 residues. Germline V gene lookup returns CDR1 KGHSH and CDR2 LQKENI. The CDR3 loop is CASSPFKLYEQYF. The CDR3 region has the DNA TGTGCCAGCTCACCGTTCAAGCTCTACGAGCAGTACTTC.